The rows below give T cell receptor beta chains drawn from one sample of a study of T cell repertoires in cytomegalovirus infection. TCRdb re-derived calls from the reads in MiXCR, one entry per CDR3 protein. The repertoire holds 490,000 or so distinct CDR3 sequences, over 9% seen once, with 10% in the top ten. The sample was PBMCs. These receptor sequences come from a human donor in good health (CMV status not recorded). Some clones in this sample may be carry-over from other donors' samples. CDR3s include the opening cysteine and the closing phenylalanine or tryptophan. The D gene is left open where the match is weak. Size tells how often a clone was seen (once, few, many) or the class of an expanded clone, and some rows leave it out.

TRBV9	.	TRBD2	TRBJ2-2	CASSVASGGGELFF	TGTGCCAGCAGCGTGGCTAGCGGGGGGGGGGAGCTGTTTTTT
TRBV4-2	few	TRBD2	TRBJ2-5	CASSQNPASGSRSQETQYF	TGTGCCAGCAGCCAAAATCCCGCTAGCGGGAGTAGGTCACAAGAGACCCAGTACTTC
TRBV20-1	.	.	TRBJ2-2	CSARDLSAGNTGELFF	TGCAGTGCTAGAGATCTTTCGGCGGGGAACACCGGGGAGCTGTTTTTT
TRBV20-1	many	.	TRBJ2-7	CSARDGGTFSRGEQYF	TGCAGTGCTAGAGATGGAGGGACATTTTCCCGGGGCGAGCAGTACTTC
TRBV13	.	.	TRBJ2-2	CASSLLGGLYTGELFF	TGTGCCAGCAGCTTACTTGGAGGGCTCTACACCGGGGAGCTGTTTTTT
TRBV7-2	many	TRBD2	TRBJ2-1	CASSSGLAGGLRNEQFF	TGTGCCAGCAGCTCCGGACTAGCGGGAGGCCTCCGGAATGAGCAGTTCTTC
TRBV14	many	.	TRBJ1-1	CASSQNGGTEAFF	TGTGCCAGCAGCCAAAATGGGGGCACTGAAGCTTTCTTT
TRBV29-1	few	.	TRBJ2-3	CSVEDTQYF	TGCAGCGTTGAAGATACGCAGTATTTT
TRBV11-2	many	.	TRBJ1-6	CASSFVGADSPLHF	TGTGCCAGCAGCTTTGTGGGCGCAGATTCCCCCCTCCACTTT
TRBV11-2	many	.	TRBJ1-4	CASSQGQGMRTNEKLFF	TGTGCCAGCAGCCAAGGGCAGGGGATGAGAACTAATGAAAAACTGTTTTTT
TRBV12-3/TRBV12-4	many	TRBD1	TRBJ2-6	CASSLTGALSGANVLTF	TGTGCCAGCAGTTTGACAGGGGCCCTCTCTGGGGCCAACGTCCTGACTTTC
TRBV4-2	many	.	TRBJ2-7	CASSQDSGAGGINEQYF	TGTGCCAGCAGCCAAGATTCTGGCGCAGGAGGGATCAACGAGCAGTACTTC
TRBV6-1	many	.	TRBJ1-5	CASSQQGPGSNQPQHF	TGTGCCAGCAGTCAACAGGGTCCAGGAAGCAATCAGCCCCAGCATTTT
TRBV27	.	.	TRBJ2-6	CASRATGPLSGANVLTF	TGTGCCAGCAGAGCCACAGGGCCGCTGTCTGGGGCCAACGTCCTGACTTTC
TRBV7-9	many	TRBD1	TRBJ2-7	CASSLRQGKVHEQYF	TGTGCCAGCAGCTTAAGACAGGGGAAGGTCCACGAGCAGTACTTC
TRBV11-1	many	.	TRBJ1-1	CASSFLGSAFF	TGTGCCAGCAGCTTTCTAGGCAGCGCTTTCTTT
TRBV7-3	.	.	TRBJ1-1	CASSLNRGQTFF	TGTGCCAGCAGCTTAAACCGGGGGCAAACTTTCTTT
TRBV18	.	.	TRBJ1-1	CASSQSGDDTEAFF	TGTGCCAGCTCACAATCCGGGGACGATACTGAAGCTTTCTTT
TRBV20-1	.	.	TRBJ2-5	CSAHTGGAETQYF	TGCAGTGCCCATACCGGGGGCGCGGAGACCCAGTACTTC
TRBV4-2	once	.	TRBJ1-2	CASSQEEFGYTF	TGTGCCAGCAGCCAAGAAGAGTTTGGCTACACCTTC
TRBV10-2	many	TRBD1	TRBJ2-7	CASAETGYPYEQYF	TGCGCCAGCGCGGAGACAGGGTACCCCTACGAGCAGTACTTC
TRBV19	many	.	TRBJ2-7	CASSRDRNSYEQYF	TGTGCCAGTAGCCGGGACCGCAACTCCTACGAGCAGTACTTC
TRBV4-2	.	.	TRBJ2-3	CASSKVASADTQYF	TGTGCCAGCAGCAAGGTAGCATCCGCCGATACGCAGTATTTT
TRBV5-6	few	.	TRBJ2-5	CASRVRSFNLQETQYF	TGTGCCAGCAGGGTCCGGTCTTTCAACCTCCAAGAGACCCAGTACTTC
TRBV7-6	many	.	TRBJ2-2	CASSLNREKSNTGELFF	TGTGCCAGCAGCTTAAACAGGGAAAAGTCGAACACCGGGGAGCTGTTTTTT
TRBV28	many	.	TRBJ1-2	CASAPGTIYGYTF	TGTGCCAGCGCGCCCGGGACAATCTATGGCTACACCTTC
TRBV15	few	.	TRBJ1-6	CATSRDILGQIVNSPLHF	TGTGCCACCAGCAGAGATATCCTAGGACAGATCGTGAATTCACCCCTCCACTTT
TRBV27	.	TRBD2	TRBJ2-3	CASSAYRLAVSTDTQYF	TGTGCCAGCAGTGCCTACCGACTAGCGGTAAGCACAGATACGCAGTATTTT
TRBV5-4	many	TRBD2	TRBJ2-3	CASSLTRLAGASADTQYF	TGTGCCAGCAGCTTGACGCGTCTAGCGGGGGCCTCGGCAGATACGCAGTATTTT
TRBV6-8	.	TRBD1	TRBJ1-2	CASRCLEPGQEYGYTF	TGTGCCAGCAGGTGCCTCGAACCGGGACAGGAATATGGCTACACCTTC
TRBV6-5	many	TRBD2	TRBJ2-1	CASYGAGAYNEQFF	TGTGCCAGTTATGGGGCGGGGGCCTACAATGAGCAGTTCTTC
TRBV2	.	TRBD1	TRBJ1-4	CASIPGTGVEKLFF	TGTGCCAGCATCCCCGGGACAGGGGTAGAAAAACTGTTTTTT
TRBV7-2	many	TRBD2	TRBJ2-5	CASGPGLAGVQETQYF	TGTGCCAGCGGCCCCGGACTAGCGGGAGTACAAGAGACCCAGTACTTC
TRBV2	few	.	TRBJ2-1	CARARPNEQFF	TGTGCCCGGGCCCGTCCCAATGAGCAGTTCTTC
TRBV20-1	.	.	TRBJ1-1	CSASLNTEAFF	TGCAGTGCTAGCCTGAACACTGAAGCTTTCTTT
TRBV20-1	.	.	TRBJ2-1	CSAQRLSSYNEQFF	TGCAGTGCTCAGAGACTAAGCTCCTACAATGAGCAGTTCTTC
TRBV7-9	.	.	TRBJ2-4	CASSLILMGGRAKNIQYF	TGTGCCAGCAGCTTAATATTGATGGGAGGACGCGCCAAAAACATTCAGTACTTC
TRBV10-3	many	.	TRBJ1-2	CAISDSYGYTF	TGTGCCATCAGTGACAGCTATGGCTACACCTTC
TRBV7-3	many	TRBD2	TRBJ2-2	CASSPAGGSNTGELFF	TGTGCCAGCAGCCCAGCGGGGGGCTCAAACACCGGGGAGCTGTTTTTT
TRBV6-6	many	.	TRBJ2-4	CASRYGGENIQYF	TGTGCCAGCAGATACGGAGGAGAAAACATTCAGTACTTC
TRBV10-3	many	.	TRBJ2-3	CAISVRGRSTDTQYF	TGTGCCATCAGTGTTAGGGGAAGGTCCACAGATACGCAGTATTTT
TRBV7-9	few	.	TRBJ2-7	CASSLAGDWYEQYF	TGTGCCAGCAGCTTAGCGGGAGACTGGTACGAGCAGTACTTC
TRBV12-3/TRBV12-4	many	TRBD1	TRBJ1-1	CASSKTGFETEAFF	TGTGCCAGCAGCAAGACAGGGTTTGAGACTGAAGCTTTCTTT
TRBV5-1	many	TRBD1	TRBJ1-2	CASSLEDRGPYGYTF	TGCGCCAGCAGCTTGGAGGACAGGGGGCCGTATGGCTACACCTTC
TRBV28	few	.	TRBJ1-2	CASTALDGGYTF	TGTGCCAGCACCGCACTAGATGGTGGCTACACCTTC
TRBV7-8	many	.	TRBJ1-2	CASKGGGLYGYTF	TGTGCCAGCAAGGGAGGAGGGTTATATGGCTACACCTTC
TRBV5-1	.	TRBD1	TRBJ1-1	CASSLAPGQMNTEAFF	TGCGCCAGCAGCTTGGCCCCGGGACAGATGAACACTGAAGCTTTCTTT
TRBV7-8	many	.	TRBJ1-2	CASSFQKAEGYTF	TGTGCCAGCAGCTTCCAGAAAGCCGAAGGCTACACCTTC
TRBV12-5	many	TRBD1	TRBJ1-5	CASGFRQGVEDQPQHF	TGTGCTAGTGGTTTTAGACAGGGGGTCGAAGATCAGCCCCAGCATTTT
TRBV2	few	.	TRBJ2-3	CASSDSTLGGPPLDTQYF	TGTGCCAGCAGTGATTCGACCTTAGGAGGGCCCCCATTAGATACGCAGTATTTT
TRBV28	many	.	TRBJ2-3	CASSPRAGTQYF	TGTGCCAGCAGTCCCAGGGCGGGTACGCAGTATTTT